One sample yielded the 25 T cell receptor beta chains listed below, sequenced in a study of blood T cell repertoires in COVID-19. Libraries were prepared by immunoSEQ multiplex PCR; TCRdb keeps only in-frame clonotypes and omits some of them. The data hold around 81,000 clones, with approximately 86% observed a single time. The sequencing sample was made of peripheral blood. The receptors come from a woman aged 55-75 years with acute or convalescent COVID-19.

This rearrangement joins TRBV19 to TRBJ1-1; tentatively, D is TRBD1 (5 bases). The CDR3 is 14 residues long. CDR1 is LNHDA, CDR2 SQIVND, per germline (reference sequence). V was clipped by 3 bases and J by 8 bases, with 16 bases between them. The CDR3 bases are TGTGCCAGTAGTATCGGCGGGGGAGTTACCGAAGCTTTCTTT. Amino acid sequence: CASSIGGGVTEAFF.

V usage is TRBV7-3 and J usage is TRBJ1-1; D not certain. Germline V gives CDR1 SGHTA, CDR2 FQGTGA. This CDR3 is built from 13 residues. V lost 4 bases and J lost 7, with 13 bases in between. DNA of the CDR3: TGTGCCAGCAGCTCGGGAACCGGGAGTGAAGCTTTCTTT. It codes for CASSSGTGSEAFF.

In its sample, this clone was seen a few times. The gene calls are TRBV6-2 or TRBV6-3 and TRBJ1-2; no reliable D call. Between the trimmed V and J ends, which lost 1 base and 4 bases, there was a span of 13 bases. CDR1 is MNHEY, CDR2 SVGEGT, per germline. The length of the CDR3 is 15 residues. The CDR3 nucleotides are TGTGCCAGCAGTTACTTCTCCCGGCAGGCCTATGGCTACACCTTC. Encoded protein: CASSYFSRQAYGYTF.

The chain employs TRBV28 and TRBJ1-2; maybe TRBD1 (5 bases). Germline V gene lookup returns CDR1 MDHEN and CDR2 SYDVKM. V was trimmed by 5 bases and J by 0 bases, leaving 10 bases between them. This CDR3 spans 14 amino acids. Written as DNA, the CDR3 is TGTGCCAGCAGTCCCGGGGGAACTAACTATGGCTACACCTTC. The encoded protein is CASSPGGTNYGYTF.

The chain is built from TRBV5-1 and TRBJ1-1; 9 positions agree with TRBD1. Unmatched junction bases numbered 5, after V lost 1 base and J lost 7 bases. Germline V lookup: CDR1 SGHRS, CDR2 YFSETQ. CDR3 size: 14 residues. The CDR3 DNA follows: TGCGCCAGCAGCTTGCAGGGACAGGGAGGTGAAGCTTTCTTT. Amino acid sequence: CASSLQGQGGEAFF.

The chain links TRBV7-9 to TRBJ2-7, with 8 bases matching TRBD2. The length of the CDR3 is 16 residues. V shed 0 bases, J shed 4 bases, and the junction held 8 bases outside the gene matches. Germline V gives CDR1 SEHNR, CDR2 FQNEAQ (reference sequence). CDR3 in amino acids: CASSLASGGPIYEQYF. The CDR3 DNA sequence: TGTGCCAGCAGCTTAGCTTCGGGAGGGCCTATATACGAGCAGTACTTC. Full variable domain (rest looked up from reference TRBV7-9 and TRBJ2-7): DTGVSQNPRHKITKRGQNVTFRCDPISEHNRLYWYRQTLGQGPEFLTYFQNEAQLEKSRLLSDRFSAERPKGSFSTLEIQRTEQGDSAMYLCASSLASGGPIYEQYFGPGTRLTVT.

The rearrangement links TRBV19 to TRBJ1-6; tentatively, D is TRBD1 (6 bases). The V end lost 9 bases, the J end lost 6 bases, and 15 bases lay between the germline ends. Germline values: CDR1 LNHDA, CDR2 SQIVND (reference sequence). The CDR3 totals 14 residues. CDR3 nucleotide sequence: TGTGCCAGCGGACAGACCCGGATTAATTCACCCCTCCACTTT. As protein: CASGQTRINSPLHF.

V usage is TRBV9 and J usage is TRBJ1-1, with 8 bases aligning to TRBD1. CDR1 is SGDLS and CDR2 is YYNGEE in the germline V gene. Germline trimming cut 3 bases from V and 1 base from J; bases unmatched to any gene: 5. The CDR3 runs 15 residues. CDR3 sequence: CASSARTGTNTEAFF. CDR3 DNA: TGTGCCAGCAGCGCTCGGACAGGGACGAACACTGAAGCTTTCTTT.

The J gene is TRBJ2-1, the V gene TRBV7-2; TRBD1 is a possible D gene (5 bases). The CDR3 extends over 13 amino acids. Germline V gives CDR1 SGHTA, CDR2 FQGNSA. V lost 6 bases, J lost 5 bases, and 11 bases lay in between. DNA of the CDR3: TGTGCCAGCAGGAAGACAGCGAACAATGAGCAGTTCTTC. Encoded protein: CASRKTANNEQFF.

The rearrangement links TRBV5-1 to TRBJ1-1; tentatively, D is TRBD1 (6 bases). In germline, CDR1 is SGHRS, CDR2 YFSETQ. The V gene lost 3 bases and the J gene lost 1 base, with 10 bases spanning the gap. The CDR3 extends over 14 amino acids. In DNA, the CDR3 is TGCGCCAGCAGCTATCAGACAGGGAACACTGAAGCTTTCTTT. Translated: CASSYQTGNTEAFF.

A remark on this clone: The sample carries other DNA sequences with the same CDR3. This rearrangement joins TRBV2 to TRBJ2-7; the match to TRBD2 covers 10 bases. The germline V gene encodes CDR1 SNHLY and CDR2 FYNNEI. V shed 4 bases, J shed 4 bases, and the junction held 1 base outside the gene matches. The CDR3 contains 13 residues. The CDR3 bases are TGTGCCAGCAGTGGGACTAGCGGTTACGAGCAGTACTTC. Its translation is CASSGTSGYEQYF. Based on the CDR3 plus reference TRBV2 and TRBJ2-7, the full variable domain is EPEVTQTPSHQVTQMGQEVILRCVPISNHLYFYWYRQILGQKVEFLVSFYNNEISEKSEIFDDQFSVERPDGSNFTLKIRSTKLEDSAMYFCASSGTSGYEQYFGPGTRLTVT.

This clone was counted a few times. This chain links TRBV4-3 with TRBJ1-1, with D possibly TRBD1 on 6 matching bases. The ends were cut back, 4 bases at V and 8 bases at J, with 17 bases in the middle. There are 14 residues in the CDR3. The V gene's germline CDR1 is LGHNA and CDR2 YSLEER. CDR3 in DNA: TGCGCCAGCAGCCCTCGCAACAGGGTAGCGGAAGCTTTCTTT. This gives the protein CASSPRNRVAEAFF.

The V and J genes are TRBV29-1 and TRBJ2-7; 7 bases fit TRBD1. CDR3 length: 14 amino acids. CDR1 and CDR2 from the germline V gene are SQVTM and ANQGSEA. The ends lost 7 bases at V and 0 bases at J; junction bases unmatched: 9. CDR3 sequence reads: CSARQGYASYEQYF. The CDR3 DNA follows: TGCAGCGCGCGACAGGGATATGCCTCCTACGAGCAGTACTTC.

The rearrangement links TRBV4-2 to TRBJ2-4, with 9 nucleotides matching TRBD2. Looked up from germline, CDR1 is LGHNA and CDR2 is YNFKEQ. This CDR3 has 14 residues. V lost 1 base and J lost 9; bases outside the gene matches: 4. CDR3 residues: CASSQGGTSIIQYF. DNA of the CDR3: TGTGCCAGCAGCCAAGGTGGGACTAGCATCATTCAGTACTTC.

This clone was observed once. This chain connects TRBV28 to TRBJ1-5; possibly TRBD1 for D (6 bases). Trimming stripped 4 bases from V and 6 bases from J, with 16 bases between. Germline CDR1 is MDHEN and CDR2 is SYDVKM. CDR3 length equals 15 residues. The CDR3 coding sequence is TGTGCCAGCAGTTCAATCACCGCGACAGGTCAGCCCCAGCATTTT. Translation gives CASSSITATGQPQHF.

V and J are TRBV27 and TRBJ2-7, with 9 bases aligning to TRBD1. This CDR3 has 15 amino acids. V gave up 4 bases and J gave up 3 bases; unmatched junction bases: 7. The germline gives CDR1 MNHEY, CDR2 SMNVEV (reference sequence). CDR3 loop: CASSSRQGGFYEQYF. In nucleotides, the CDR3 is TGTGCCAGCAGTTCTAGACAGGGGGGATTCTACGAGCAGTACTTC.

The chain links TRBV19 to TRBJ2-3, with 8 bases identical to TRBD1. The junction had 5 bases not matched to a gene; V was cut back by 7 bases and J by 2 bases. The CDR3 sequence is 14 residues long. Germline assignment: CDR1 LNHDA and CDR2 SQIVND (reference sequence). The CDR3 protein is CASTLTGATDTQYF. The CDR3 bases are TGTGCCAGTACTCTGACAGGGGCCACAGATACGCAGTATTTT.

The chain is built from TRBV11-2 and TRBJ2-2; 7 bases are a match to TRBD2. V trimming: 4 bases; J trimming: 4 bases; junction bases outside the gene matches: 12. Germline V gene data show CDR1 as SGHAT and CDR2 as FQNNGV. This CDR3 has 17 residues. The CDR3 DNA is TGTGCCAGCAGCTCCCTTGTTGCGGGAGCCCTCACCGGGGAGCTGTTTTTT. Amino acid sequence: CASSSLVAGALTGELFF.

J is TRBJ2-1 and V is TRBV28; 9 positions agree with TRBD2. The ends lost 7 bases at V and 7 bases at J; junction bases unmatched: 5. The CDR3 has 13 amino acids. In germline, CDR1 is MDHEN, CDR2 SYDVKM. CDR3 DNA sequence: TGTGCCAGCAATGCGGGAGGGCCTAATGAGCAGTTCTTC. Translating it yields CASNAGGPNEQFF.

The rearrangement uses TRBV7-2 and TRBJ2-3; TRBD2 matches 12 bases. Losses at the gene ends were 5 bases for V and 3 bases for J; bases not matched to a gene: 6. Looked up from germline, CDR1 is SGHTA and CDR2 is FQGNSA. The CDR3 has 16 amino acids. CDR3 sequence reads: CASSPLAGGPTDTQYF. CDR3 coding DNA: TGTGCCAGCAGCCCCCTAGCGGGAGGGCCGACAGATACGCAGTATTTT.

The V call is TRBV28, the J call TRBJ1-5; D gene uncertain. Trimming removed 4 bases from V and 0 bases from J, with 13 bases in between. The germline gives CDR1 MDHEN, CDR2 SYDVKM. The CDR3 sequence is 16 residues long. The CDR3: CASSSDTLNSNQPQHF. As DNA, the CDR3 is TGTGCCAGCAGTTCAGACACGCTTAATAGCAATCAGCCCCAGCATTTT. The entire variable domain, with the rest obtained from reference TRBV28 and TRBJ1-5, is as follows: DVKVTQSSRYLVKRTGEKVFLECVQDMDHENMFWYRQDPGLGLRLIYFSYDVKMKEKGDIPEGYSVSREKKERFSLILESASTNQTSMYLCASSSDTLNSNQPQHFGDGTRLSIL.

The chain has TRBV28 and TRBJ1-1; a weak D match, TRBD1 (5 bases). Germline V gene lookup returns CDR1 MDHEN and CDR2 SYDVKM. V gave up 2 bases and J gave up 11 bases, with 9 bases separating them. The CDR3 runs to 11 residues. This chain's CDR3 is CASSLQQEAFF. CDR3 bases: TGTGCCAGCAGTTTACAACAGGAGGCTTTCTTT.

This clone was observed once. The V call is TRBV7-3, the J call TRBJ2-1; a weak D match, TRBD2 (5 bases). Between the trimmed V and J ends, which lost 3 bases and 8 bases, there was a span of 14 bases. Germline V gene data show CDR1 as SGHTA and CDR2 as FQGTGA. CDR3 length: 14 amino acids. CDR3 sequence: CASSFWELGDEQFF. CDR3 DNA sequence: TGTGCCAGCAGCTTTTGGGAACTAGGCGATGAGCAGTTCTTC.

CDR3 sequence reads: CATSDSYRREGYTF. The DNA of the CDR3 is TGTGCCACCAGTGACTCTTATCGCAGGGAAGGCTACACCTTC. The rearrangement uses TRBV24-1 and TRBJ1-2; maybe TRBD1 (5 bases). Germline V gene sequence: CDR1 KGHDR, CDR2 SFDVKD. The V and J ends lost 4 bases and 8 bases respectively, with 16 bases between them. The CDR3 has 14 amino acids.

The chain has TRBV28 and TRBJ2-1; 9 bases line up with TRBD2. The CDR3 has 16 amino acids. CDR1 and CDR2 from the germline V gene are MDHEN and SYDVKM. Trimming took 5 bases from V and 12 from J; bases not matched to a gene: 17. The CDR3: CASSEDGRGGLLRQFF. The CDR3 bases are TGTGCCAGCAGTGAAGATGGGCGGGGGGGCCTATTGCGGCAGTTCTTC.